These 13 T cell receptor beta chains came from one sample sequenced in a study of T-cell reconstitution after alpha-beta-depleted transplantation in children (dated by TCRdb to 2016 to 2017). The library was prepared using PCR. Data came from an Illumina HiSeq 2500. TCR library preparation used molecular barcoding, with unique molecular identifiers applied to normalize quantification of the TCRbeta repertoire. The public sequencing data were trimmed at Q25 with fastp and processed into clonotypes with MiXCR by TCRdb, which kept only in-frame beta chains. Merged by CDR3 protein, the rows form single entries marked with the most common genes and DNA. For this sample the table gives some 500,000 distinct CDR3 sequences, of which approximately 20% were detected only once. The top ten clonotypes cover 2.5% to 3.5% of the sample. The specimen was PBMCs from the stem cell graft donor, collected from the stem cell graft. The source of these receptors is a human donor who donated a stem cell graft to a child with acute lymphoblastic leukemia.

The chain links TRBV10-3 to TRBJ2-5; 15 bases map to TRBD2. The germline V gene encodes CDR1 ENHRY and CDR2 SYGVKD. The length of the CDR3 is 16 residues. Trimming at V came to 4 bases and at J to 5 bases, leaving 5 bases not matched to a gene. CDR3 sequence reads: CAISGGGLAGGETQYF. The CDR3 DNA reads as TGTGCCATCAGTGGTGGGGGACTAGCGGGAGGCGAGACCCAGTACTTC.

Many counts were recorded for this clonotype. The V call is TRBV29-1, the J call TRBJ1-2; weak D call: TRBD1 (6 bases). The V end lost 6 bases, the J end lost 4 bases, and 12 bases lay between the germline ends. Looked up from germline, CDR1 is SQVTM and CDR2 is ANQGSEA. CDR3 size: 12 residues. The chain's CDR3 is CSVGDTSYGYTF. The CDR3 coding sequence is TGCAGCGTCGGGGACACCAGCTATGGCTACACCTTC.

V usage is TRBV20-1 and J usage is TRBJ2-2; 13 bases align to TRBD2. The CDR3 has 13 amino acids. The germline V gene encodes CDR1 DFQATT and CDR2 SNEGSKA (reference sequence). V gave up 6 bases and J gave up 7 bases; unmatched junction bases: 2. The CDR3 coding sequence is TGCAGTGCCCGACTAGCGGGAGGCGGGGAGCTGTTTTTT. Translating gives CSARLAGGGELFF.

This sequence joins TRBV3-1 and TRBJ2-7; TRBD1 aligns across 8 bases. V gave up 3 bases and J gave up 0 bases; unmatched junction bases: 4. Germline assignment: CDR1 LGHDT and CDR2 YNNKEL (reference sequence). The CDR3 is 15 amino acids. The CDR3 coding sequence is TGTGCCAGCAGCCAGGCCGGGACAGGCTCCTACGAGCAGTACTTC. Protein product: CASSQAGTGSYEQYF.

The chain has TRBV5-1 and TRBJ2-1; TRBD1 or TRBD2 may be the D gene (8 bases each). V was shortened by 2 bases and J by 0 bases, with 15 bases between the two germline ends. The CDR3 is 17 residues long. Germline loops: CDR1 SGHRS, CDR2 YFSETQ. The CDR3 nucleotides are TGCGCCAGCAGCTTTAGGACAGGGACTAGCTCCTACAATGAGCAGTTCTTC. Its translation is CASSFRTGTSSYNEQFF.

This clonotype was detected only a few times. This chain uses TRBV20-1 with TRBJ1-6; 9 positions match TRBD1. From germline, CDR1 is DFQATT and CDR2 SNEGSKA (reference sequence). V dropped 0 bases and J dropped 7; count of bases not matched to a gene: 10. The length of the CDR3 is 17 residues. The CDR3 spells CSARDPRTGDWNSPLHF. The CDR3 DNA sequence: TGCAGTGCTAGAGACCCTCGGACAGGGGATTGGAATTCACCCCTCCACTTT.

This chain joins TRBV19 and TRBJ2-6; D not certain. The CDR3 spans 19 residues. Deletions cut 2 bases from V and 0 bases from J, with 17 bases between. Germline-derived CDR1 and CDR2 are LNHDA and SQIVND (reference sequence). CDR3 coding DNA: TGTGCCAGTAGTATATCCCTAGGCAGCACCTACTCTGGGGCCAACGTCCTGACTTTC. This translates into CASSISLGSTYSGANVLTF.

CDR3 in DNA: TGTGCCTGGAAGCCCAGCGGCGGTGGGAAGCAGTACTTC. It specifies CAWKPSGGGKQYF. The J gene is TRBJ2-7, the V gene TRBV30; TRBD2 is a possible D gene (5 bases). V gave up 4 bases and J gave up 8 bases, with 18 bases separating them. The CDR3 runs to 13 residues. The V gene's germline CDR1 is GTSNPN and CDR2 SVGIG (reference sequence).

The chain recombines TRBV12-3 or TRBV12-4 with TRBJ1-2; D gene uncertain. Trimming shortened V by 4 bases and J by 0 bases, and 15 bases separated the two germline ends. The CDR3 spans 16 residues. The CDR3 reads CASSSLWGTANYGYTF. The CDR3 DNA follows: TGTGCCAGCAGTTCTCTTTGGGGTACAGCTAACTATGGCTACACCTTC.

The sample holds many counts of this clonotype. J is TRBJ1-2 and V is TRBV5-1; unclear D gene. Germline CDR1 SGHRS, CDR2 YFSETQ. The CDR3 is 13 residues long. Trimming shortened V by 4 bases and J by 4 bases, and 11 bases separated the two germline ends. The CDR3 sequence: CASSLGGSYGYTF. The CDR3 DNA sequence: TGCGCCAGCAGCCTCGGAGGAAGCTATGGCTACACCTTC.

V usage is TRBV29-1 and J usage is TRBJ1-1; D is unresolved. Trimming took off 6 bases at V and 7 bases at J, with 21 bases between the two ends. The CDR3 is 14 amino acids. From germline, CDR1 is SQVTM and CDR2 ANQGSEA. The CDR3 DNA follows: TGCAGCGTCCCCCAAGGGCAGTGGGCTCTTGAAGCTTTCTTT. As protein: CSVPQGQWALEAFF.

This clonotype was counted ten times or more. The chain uses TRBV7-9 and TRBJ2-3; TRBD2 agrees at 7 bases. There are 14 residues in the CDR3. V lost 3 bases to trimming and J lost 4 bases; unmatched junction nucleotides: 4. Germline V gene lookup returns CDR1 SEHNR and CDR2 FQNEAQ (reference sequence). CDR3 sequence (DNA): TGTGCCAGCAGCTTGGGAGGGAGCGCAGATACGCAGTATTTT. Protein: CASSLGGSADTQYF.

This chain links TRBV6-2 or TRBV6-3 with TRBJ2-7; 9 nucleotides match TRBD1. CDR3 length equals 14 residues. With 5 bases clipped from V and 12 bases from J, the junction kept 14 bases outside the gene matches. Germline V CDR1 and CDR2: MNHEY, SVGEGT. The CDR3 sequence is CASSDAGTGRLWYF. The CDR3 DNA sequence: TGTGCCAGCAGTGACGCAGGGACAGGGAGGTTGTGGTACTTC.